The rows below give T cell receptor beta chains drawn from one sample of a study of shared clonotypes between healthy human individuals. Data came from immunoSEQ multiplex PCR; TCRdb stores just in-frame clones and leaves some out. The sample holds about 460,000 clones, roughly three quarters seen once. Material: PBMCs. These receptors came from a middle-aged woman in good health. Some clones in this sample may be carry-over from other donors' samples. CDR3s include the opening cysteine and the closing phenylalanine or tryptophan. A D gene is named only where the DNA matches it firmly. The size field is filled for only some rows; it gives once, few, many or a size class.

DNA,CDR3,D,size,J,V
TGTGCCAGCTCACCGGACGCCGAAGCCCGGCGGGAGCAGTTCTTC,CASSPDAEARREQFF,NA,NA,TRBJ2-1,TRBV18
TGTGCCAGTAGTGCCGAGGGACAGTTCACCGGGGAGCTGTTTTTT,CASSAEGQFTGELFF,TRBD1,NA,TRBJ2-2,TRBV19
TGTGCCAGCAGCTTGGACCGCTACGAGCAGTACTTC,CASSLDRYEQYF,NA,NA,TRBJ2-7,TRBV5-4
TGTGCCAGCAGCTTAGGGACTAAACCCAGCACAGATACGCAGTATTTT,CASSLGTKPSTDTQYF,NA,NA,TRBJ2-3,TRBV13
TGTGCCAGCAGCTTAGATGTGGGGGACTATGGCTACACCTTC,CASSLDVGDYGYTF,NA,NA,TRBJ1-2,TRBV7-2
TGTGCCAGCAATTTAACCGGGACAGGGAATTCACCCCTCCACTTT,CASNLTGTGNSPLHF,TRBD1,NA,TRBJ1-6,TRBV28
TGTGCCAGCAGGCCGATAGCGGGAGCGGGCTACAATGAGCAGTTCTTC,CASRPIAGAGYNEQFF,TRBD2,NA,TRBJ2-1,TRBV2
TGTGCCAGCAGCCCTCTCCCGACTACCCACTACGAGCAGTACTTC,CASSPLPTTHYEQYF,NA,NA,TRBJ2-7,TRBV9
TGTGCCACCAGCAGAATGGGGGGGTGGAGCCTCAATGAGCAGTTCTTC,CATSRMGGWSLNEQFF,TRBD2,NA,TRBJ2-1,TRBV15
TGTGCCAGCAGCTTATACCTAACAGATCAGCCCCAGCATTTT,CASSLYLTDQPQHF,NA,few,TRBJ1-5,TRBV7-2
TGCGCCAGCAGCCAAGACTACCCTTACAATCAGCCCCAGCATTTT,CASSQDYPYNQPQHF,NA,many,TRBJ1-5,TRBV4-1
TGTGCCACCCGAACAGCCTCTAATGAAAAACTGTTTTTT,CATRTASNEKLFF,NA,NA,TRBJ1-4,TRBV5-4
TGTGCCAGCAGTACCCCTTGGCAGGGAGATGGTGGCTACACCTTC,CASSTPWQGDGGYTF,NA,NA,TRBJ1-2,TRBV28
TGTGCCAGCAGCTTCTTAGCGGGAGTTGATACGCAGTATTTT,CASSFLAGVDTQYF,TRBD2,NA,TRBJ2-3,TRBV7-2
TGTGCCAGCAGTACCCGAGGCACAGATACGCAGTATTTT,CASSTRGTDTQYF,NA,NA,TRBJ2-3,TRBV25-1
TGTGCCAGCAGCCGCCGTGGGTTGGATGCTAACTATGGCTACACCTTC,CASSRRGLDANYGYTF,NA,NA,TRBJ1-2,TRBV11-2
TGCGCCAGCAGCCAAGATCCCCACCATGGAAACACCATATATTTT,CASSQDPHHGNTIYF,NA,NA,TRBJ1-3,TRBV4-3
TGTGCCAGTAGTCCTCTGGGAGAGACCCAGTACTTC,CASSPLGETQYF,NA,NA,TRBJ2-5,TRBV19
TGCGCCAGCAGCTTGGCCCCAAGGGGTACCGGAAACACCATATATTTT,CASSLAPRGTGNTIYF,NA,NA,TRBJ1-3,TRBV5-1
TGTGCCAGCAGCGCTGCCCGCGGGCCTAGCGGGTCGTCCTACGAGCAGTACTTC,CASSAARGPSGSSYEQYF,TRBD2,NA,TRBJ2-7,TRBV5-4
TGTGCCAGCAGCTGGCCGAACACCGGGGAGCTGTTTTTT,CASSWPNTGELFF,NA,NA,TRBJ2-2,TRBV2
TGCGCCAGCAGCCCTCGACAGAGGGAGACCCAGTACTTC,CASSPRQRETQYF,NA,NA,TRBJ2-5,TRBV5-1
TGTGCCAGCAGCTTTCGGACGAATGAAAAACTGTTTTTT,CASSFRTNEKLFF,NA,NA,TRBJ1-4,TRBV7-7
TGTGCCAGCAGCGTAGGATTAGCGGAGGAGCAGTACTTC,CASSVGLAEEQYF,NA,NA,TRBJ2-7,TRBV9
TGTGCCAGCAGCTTAAGGGACAGCTACTCCTACGAGCAGTACTTC,CASSLRDSYSYEQYF,TRBD1,NA,TRBJ2-7,TRBV7-9
TGCAGCGTCTCAAGGACGGAAAGGGGGTTACCTGAAGCTTTCTTT,CSVSRTERGLPEAFF,NA,NA,TRBJ1-1,TRBV29-1
TGTGCCAGTGGGACAGCAAATAGCAATCAGCCCCAGCATTTT,CASGTANSNQPQHF,TRBD1,NA,TRBJ1-5,TRBV19
TGTGCCAGCAGCTTTGGCCGAGGGCAGCCCCAGCATTTT,CASSFGRGQPQHF,NA,NA,TRBJ1-5,TRBV7-8
TGTGCCAGCAGCCCACAGGGGGCATCTGGAAACACCATATATTTT,CASSPQGASGNTIYF,TRBD1,few,TRBJ1-3,TRBV2
TGTGCCAGCAGCTTAGGGGCTAGCGGGAGTTCGGATACGCAGTATTTT,CASSLGASGSSDTQYF,TRBD2,NA,TRBJ2-3,TRBV11-2
TGTGCCAGCAGCCTCCTCCTAGGCAATGAGCAGTTCTTC,CASSLLLGNEQFF,NA,NA,TRBJ2-1,TRBV9
TGTGCCTGTGGGGGGAATGGTTACGAGCAGTACTTC,CACGGNGYEQYF,NA,NA,TRBJ2-7,TRBV2
TGTGCCAGCAGTCCCAGGACCGAGTACCAAGAGACCCAGTACTTC,CASSPRTEYQETQYF,NA,NA,TRBJ2-5,TRBV28
TGTGCCAGCAGCCCTACTGACAACTCTAACTATGGCTACACCTTC,CASSPTDNSNYGYTF,NA,NA,TRBJ1-2,TRBV7-6
TGCGCCAGCAGCCCGGGTACCGGGACTAGCGGGATCCTGCAGTTCTTC,CASSPGTGTSGILQFF,TRBD2,NA,TRBJ2-1,TRBV4-3
TGCAGCGCTGACCGTGGATTCACTGAAGCTTTCTTT,CSADRGFTEAFF,NA,NA,TRBJ1-1,TRBV29-1
TGTGCCATCAGTGAGCAGACGAACTATGGCTACACCTTC,CAISEQTNYGYTF,NA,few,TRBJ1-2,TRBV10-3
TGTGCCAGCAGCGCGCTAGCCCGTGGTAGCGCAGATACGCAGTATTTT,CASSALARGSADTQYF,NA,NA,TRBJ2-3,TRBV7-9
TGCGCCAGCAGGACTAGCGGGAGGGCCGGAATATCGGATGAGCAGTTCTTC,CASRTSGRAGISDEQFF,TRBD2,NA,TRBJ2-1,TRBV23-1
TGTGCCAGCACCTCGGGACAGCGTACCGGGGAGCTGTTTTTT,CASTSGQRTGELFF,TRBD1,NA,TRBJ2-2,TRBV6-5
TGTGCCAGCAGTGATCGGGCAGCCGCCCGGGGCGAGCAGTACTTC,CASSDRAAARGEQYF,NA,many,TRBJ2-7,TRBV6-1
TGTGCCAGCAGCCCCCGACAGGGGGCCAGGCCTGACACTGAAGCTTTCTTT,CASSPRQGARPDTEAFF,TRBD1,once,TRBJ1-1,TRBV7-3
TGTGCCAGCAGTTCGCTCCAGTCCTACGAGCAGTACTTC,CASSSLQSYEQYF,NA,few,TRBJ2-7,TRBV28
TGTGCCTGGAGTAGAAACACCATATATTTT,CAWSRNTIYF,NA,few,TRBJ1-3,TRBV30
TGCGCCAGCAGCCCCTCGACTAGCGCCCATGATGAGCAGTTCTTC,CASSPSTSAHDEQFF,TRBD2,once,TRBJ2-1,TRBV5-1